This entry describes one T cell receptor (beta chain). Its antigen is undetermined. The data were produced by immunoSEQ multiplex PCR, yet TCRdb's version contains in-frame clones alone and is incomplete. Here the sample spans 35,000 to 45,000 clones, 70% to 85% being singletons. The sample comes from a study of OX40 agonist ivuxolimab in advanced cancers. The study's findings and limits: Fewer expanded clones were found on average in CD4+ than in CD8+ T cells. Clonal expansion in partial responders at 0.1-3.0 mg/kg ranked among the lowest.

Per germline, CDR1 SGHDT and CDR2 YYEEEE. CDR3 length equals 14 residues. The V and J ends lost 4 bases and 2 bases respectively, with 12 bases between them. The origin of this receptor is an adult with an advanced solid tumor such as melanoma, head and neck, liver or kidney cancer. Source: CD4+ or CD8+ T cells sorted from blood, taken in a trial of the OX40 agonist ivuxolimab. V and J are TRBV5-6 and TRBJ1-2, with a possible D match to TRBD1 (5 bases). The CDR3 here is CASSSSRANYGYTF. In DNA, the CDR3 is TGTGCCAGCAGCAGCTCCAGGGCAAACTATGGCTACACCTTC. The variable domain in full, with the rest retrieved from reference TRBV5-6 and TRBJ1-2, is DAGVTQSPTHLIKTRGQQVTLRCSPKSGHDTVSWYQQALGQGPQFIFQYYEEEERQRGNFPDRFSGHQFPNYSSELNVNALLLGDSALYLCASSSSRANYGYTFGSGTRLTVV.